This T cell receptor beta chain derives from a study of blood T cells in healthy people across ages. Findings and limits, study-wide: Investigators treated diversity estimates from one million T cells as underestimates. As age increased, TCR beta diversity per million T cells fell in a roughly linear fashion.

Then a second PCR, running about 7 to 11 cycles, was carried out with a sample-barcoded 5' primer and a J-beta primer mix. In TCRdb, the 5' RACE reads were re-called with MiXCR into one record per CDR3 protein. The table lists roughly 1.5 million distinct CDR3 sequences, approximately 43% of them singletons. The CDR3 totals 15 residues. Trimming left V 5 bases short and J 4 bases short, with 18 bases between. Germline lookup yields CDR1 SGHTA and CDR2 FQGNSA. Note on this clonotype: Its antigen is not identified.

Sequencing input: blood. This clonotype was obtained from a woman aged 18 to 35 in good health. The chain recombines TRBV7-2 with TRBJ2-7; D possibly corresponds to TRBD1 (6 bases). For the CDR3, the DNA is TGTGCCAGCAGCAAGTTCCGGGACATACCGTACGAGCAGTACTTC. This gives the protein CASSKFRDIPYEQYF.